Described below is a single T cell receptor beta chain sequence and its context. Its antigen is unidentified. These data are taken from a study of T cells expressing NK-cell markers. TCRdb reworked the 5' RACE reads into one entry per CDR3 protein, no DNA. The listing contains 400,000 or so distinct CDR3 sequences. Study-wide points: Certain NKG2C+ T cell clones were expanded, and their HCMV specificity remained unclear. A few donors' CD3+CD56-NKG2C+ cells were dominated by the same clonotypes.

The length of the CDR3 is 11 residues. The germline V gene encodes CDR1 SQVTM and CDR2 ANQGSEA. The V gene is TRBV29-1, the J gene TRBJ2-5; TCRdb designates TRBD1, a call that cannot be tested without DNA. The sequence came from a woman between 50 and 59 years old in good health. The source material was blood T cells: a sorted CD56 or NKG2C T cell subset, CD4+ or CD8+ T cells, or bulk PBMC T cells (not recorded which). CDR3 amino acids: CSIDRDQGQYF.